What follows is one T cell receptor beta chain and its context. Profiling relied on immunoSEQ multiplex PCR, and the TCRdb table lists in-frame clones only, not all of them. Of 350,000 to 450,000 clones listed, roughly 86% are singletons. The data are from a study of blood T cell repertoires in COVID-19. At the level of the study: From T cells, B-cell-depleted T cells, or PBMCs came the material, which was cDNA or gDNA.

V was cut by 3 bases and J by 0 bases, with 15 bases left in between. The CDR3 length is 16 residues. Germline values: CDR1 SNHLY, CDR2 FYNNEI. The sample taken for sequencing was peripheral blood. This chain uses TRBV2 with TRBJ2-7; possibly TRBD1 for D (5 bases). The origin of this receptor is a human donor in a cohort sampled during active COVID-19. The CDR3 is CASSDGWGTYSYEQYF. The CDR3, as DNA: TGTGCCAGCAGTGACGGGTGGGGCACTTACTCCTACGAGCAGTACTTC.